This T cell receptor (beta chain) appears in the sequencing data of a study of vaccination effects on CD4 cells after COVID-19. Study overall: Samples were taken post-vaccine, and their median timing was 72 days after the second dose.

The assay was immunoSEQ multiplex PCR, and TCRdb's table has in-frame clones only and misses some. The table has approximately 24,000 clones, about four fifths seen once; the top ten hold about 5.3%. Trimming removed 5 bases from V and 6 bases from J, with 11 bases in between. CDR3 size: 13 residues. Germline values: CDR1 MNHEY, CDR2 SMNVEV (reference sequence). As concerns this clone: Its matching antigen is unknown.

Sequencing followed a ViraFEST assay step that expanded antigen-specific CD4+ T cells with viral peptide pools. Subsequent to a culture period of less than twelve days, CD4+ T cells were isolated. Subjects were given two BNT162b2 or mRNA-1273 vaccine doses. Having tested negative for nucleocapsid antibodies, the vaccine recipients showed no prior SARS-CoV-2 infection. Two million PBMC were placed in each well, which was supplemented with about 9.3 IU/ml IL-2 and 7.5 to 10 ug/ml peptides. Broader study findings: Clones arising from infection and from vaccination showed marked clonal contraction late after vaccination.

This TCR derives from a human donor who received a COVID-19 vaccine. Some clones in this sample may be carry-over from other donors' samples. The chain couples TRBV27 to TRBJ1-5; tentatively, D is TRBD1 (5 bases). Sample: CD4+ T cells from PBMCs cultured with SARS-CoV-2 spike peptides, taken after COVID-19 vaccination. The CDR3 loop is CASSLREGQPQHF. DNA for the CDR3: TGTGCCAGCAGTCTCAGGGAGGGTCAGCCCCAGCATTTT.